The subject of this entry is one T cell receptor (beta chain). The antigen remains unidentified. The sample originates from a study of human T cells and chemical hapten exposure. The CDR3 sequence is 15 residues long. Germline values: CDR1 LNHDA, CDR2 SQIVND (reference sequence). Trimming left V 7 bases short and J 3 bases short, with 18 bases between. Time point in this sample: patch test 1, 2 weeks after DPC sensitization. Treatment reported: therapeutic diphenylcyclopropenone sensitization with weekly scalp DPC. Library construction involved attaching unique molecular identifiers to individual cDNA molecules, which allowed quantitative, reproducible TCR counting. Using its own MiXCR run on the RACE reads, TCRdb lists one record per CDR3 protein. Of around 99,000 distinct CDR3 sequences listed, around 11% are singletons. Whole-study results and caveats: Alopecia in all donors means immunity may differ from healthy individuals.

V and J are TRBV19 and TRBJ1-1; a possible D gene is TRBD1 (5 bases). The material sequenced was whole blood, taken in connection with sensitization to the hapten diphenylcyclopropenone (DPC). This clonotype was sampled from a middle-aged woman with alopecia areata. Some clones in this sample may be carry-over from other donors' samples. CDR3 sequence reads: CASKERGWDHTEAFF. The CDR3 DNA reads TGTGCCAGTAAGGAGCGGGGGTGGGATCACACTGAAGCTTTCTTT. Drawing the rest from reference TRBV19 and TRBJ1-1, the complete variable domain is DGGITQSPKYLFRKEGQNVTLSCEQNLNHDAMYWYRQDPGQGLRLIYYSQIVNDFQKGDIAEGYSVSREKKESFPLTVTSAQKNPTAFYLCASKERGWDHTEAFFGQGTRLTVV.